This TCR beta chain was recovered during a study of T cell responses to AZD1222 COVID-19 vaccine. Study results and caveats: With two AZD1222 doses given, Spike-specific TCR breadth and depth both rose. Most donors were white British, females outnumbered males, and clonal diversity was possibly underestimated. Unmutated regions of variants are reportedly targeted by nearly half of spike-specific TCRs. After the peak T cell response, and only then, were repertoires sampled.

Clones were sequenced by immunoSEQ multiplex PCR, and TCRdb holds only the in-frame ones, with some missing. The sample records roughly 150,000 clones, 85% to 95% being singletons. On this clone itself: The target antigen is unknown. The junction departs from germline at one end; a sequencing error may be responsible.

The CDR3 length is 13 residues. This chain links TRBV12-3 or TRBV12-4 with TRBJ1-2, with a possible D match to TRBD1 (5 bases). The specimen was peripheral blood, collected 28 days after the second AZD1222 dose. This TCR derives from an adult who received the AZD1222 COVID-19 vaccine. CDR3 amino acids: CASSLGDSTNSPF. The CDR3, as DNA: TGTGCCAGCAGTTTAGGTGACAGCACTAACTCCCCCTTC.